A selection of T cell receptor beta chains follows, all from one sample in a study of follicular helper T cells after annual influenza vaccination. TCRdb's copy holds only in-frame clones and misses some; the assay was immunoSEQ multiplex PCR. The sample contains 9,300 or so clones, about 82% of which appear only once. The sample in question was CXCR5+ CD38- circulating T follicular helper cells from blood, obtained 7 days after influenza vaccination. The receptors derive from an adult who received the influenza vaccine. Both conserved end residues are trimmed from each CDR3. Each record gives: CDR3 length, V gene, CDR3 protein.

14	TRBV7-2	ASTWGAGAANEKLF
12	TRBV25-1	ASRGQGGNTEAF
9	TRBV20-1	SAADEMGQY
14	TRBV29-1	SVGRTGGLMNTEAF
15	TRBV6-1	ASSGTQGVSGANVLT
13	TRBV5-1	ASSLATGSNYGYT
11	TRBV10-1	ASSGGRDYGYT
12	TRBV13	ASSLDRRGDTQY
13	TRBV6-1	ASSLHTGGQETQY
15	TRBV7-8	ASSLYSGGAIGDTQY
12	TRBV28	ASSLRRAGYEQY
11	TRBV30	AWRPPSTDTQY
11	TRBV2	ASSVRNQETQY